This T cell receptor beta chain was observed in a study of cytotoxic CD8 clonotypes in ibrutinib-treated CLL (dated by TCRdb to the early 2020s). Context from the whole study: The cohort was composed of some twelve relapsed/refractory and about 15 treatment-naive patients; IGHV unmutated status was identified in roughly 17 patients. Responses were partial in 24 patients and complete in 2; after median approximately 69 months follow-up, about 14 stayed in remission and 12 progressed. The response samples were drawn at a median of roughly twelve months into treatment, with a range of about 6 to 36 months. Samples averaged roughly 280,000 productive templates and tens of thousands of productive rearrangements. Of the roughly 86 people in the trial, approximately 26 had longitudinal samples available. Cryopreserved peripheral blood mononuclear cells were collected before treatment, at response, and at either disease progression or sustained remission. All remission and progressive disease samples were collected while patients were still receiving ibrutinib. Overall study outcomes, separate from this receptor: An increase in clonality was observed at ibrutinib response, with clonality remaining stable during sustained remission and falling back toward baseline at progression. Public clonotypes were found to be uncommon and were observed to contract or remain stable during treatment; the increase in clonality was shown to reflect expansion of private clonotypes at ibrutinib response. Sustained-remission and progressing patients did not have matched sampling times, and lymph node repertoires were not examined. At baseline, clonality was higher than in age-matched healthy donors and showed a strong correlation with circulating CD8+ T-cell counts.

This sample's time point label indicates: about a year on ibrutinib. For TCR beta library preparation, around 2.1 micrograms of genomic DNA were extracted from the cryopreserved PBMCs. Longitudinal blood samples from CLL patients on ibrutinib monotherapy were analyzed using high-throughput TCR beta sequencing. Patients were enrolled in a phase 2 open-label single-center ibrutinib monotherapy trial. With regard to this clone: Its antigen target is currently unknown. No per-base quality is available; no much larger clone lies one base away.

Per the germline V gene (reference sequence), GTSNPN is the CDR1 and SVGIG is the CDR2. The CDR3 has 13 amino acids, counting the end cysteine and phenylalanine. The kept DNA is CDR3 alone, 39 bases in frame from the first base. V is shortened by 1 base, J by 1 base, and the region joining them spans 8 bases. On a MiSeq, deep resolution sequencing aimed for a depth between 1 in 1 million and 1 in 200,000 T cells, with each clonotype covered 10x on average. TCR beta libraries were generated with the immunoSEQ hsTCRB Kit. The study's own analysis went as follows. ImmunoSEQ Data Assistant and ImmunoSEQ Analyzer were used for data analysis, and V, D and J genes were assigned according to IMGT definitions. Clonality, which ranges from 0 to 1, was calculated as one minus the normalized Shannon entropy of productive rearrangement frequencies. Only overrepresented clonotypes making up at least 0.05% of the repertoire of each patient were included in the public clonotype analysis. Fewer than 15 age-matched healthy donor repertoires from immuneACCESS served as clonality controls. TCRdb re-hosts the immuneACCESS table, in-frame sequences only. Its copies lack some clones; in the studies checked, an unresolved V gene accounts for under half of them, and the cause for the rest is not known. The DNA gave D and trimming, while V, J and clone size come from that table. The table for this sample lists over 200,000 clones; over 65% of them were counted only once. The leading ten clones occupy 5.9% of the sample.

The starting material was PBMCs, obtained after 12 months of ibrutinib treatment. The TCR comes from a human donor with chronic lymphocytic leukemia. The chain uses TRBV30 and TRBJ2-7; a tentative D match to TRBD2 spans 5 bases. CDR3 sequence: CAWSATNSYEQYF. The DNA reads TGTGCCTGGAGTGCGACTAATTCCTACGAGCAGTACTTC.